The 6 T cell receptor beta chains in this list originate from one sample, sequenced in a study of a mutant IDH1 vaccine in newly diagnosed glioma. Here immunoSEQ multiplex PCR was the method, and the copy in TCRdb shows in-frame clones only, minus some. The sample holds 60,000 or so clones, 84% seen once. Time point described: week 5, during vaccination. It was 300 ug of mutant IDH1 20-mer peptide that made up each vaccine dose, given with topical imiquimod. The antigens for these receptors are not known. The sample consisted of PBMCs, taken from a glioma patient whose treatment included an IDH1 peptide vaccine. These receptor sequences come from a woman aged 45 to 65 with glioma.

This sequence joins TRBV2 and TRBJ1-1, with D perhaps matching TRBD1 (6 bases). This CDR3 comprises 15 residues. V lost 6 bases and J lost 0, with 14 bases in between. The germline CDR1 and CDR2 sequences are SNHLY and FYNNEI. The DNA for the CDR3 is TGTGCCAGCAGCCCGGACAGCCCCATGAACACTGAAGCTTTCTTT. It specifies CASSPDSPMNTEAFF.

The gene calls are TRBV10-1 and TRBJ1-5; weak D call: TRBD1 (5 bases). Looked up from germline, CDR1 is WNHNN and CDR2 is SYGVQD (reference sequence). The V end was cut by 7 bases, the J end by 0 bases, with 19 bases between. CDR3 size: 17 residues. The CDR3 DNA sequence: TGCGCCAGCATAGGGGTGAGGACACAGTATAGCAATCAGCCCCAGCATTTT. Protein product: CASIGVRTQYSNQPQHF.

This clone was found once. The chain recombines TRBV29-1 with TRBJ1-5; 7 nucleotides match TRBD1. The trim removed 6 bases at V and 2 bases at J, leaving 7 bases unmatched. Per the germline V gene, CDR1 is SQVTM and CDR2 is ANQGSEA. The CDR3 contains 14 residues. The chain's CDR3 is CSVKQGMGNQPQHF. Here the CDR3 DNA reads TGCAGCGTAAAACAGGGGATGGGCAATCAGCCCCAGCATTTT.

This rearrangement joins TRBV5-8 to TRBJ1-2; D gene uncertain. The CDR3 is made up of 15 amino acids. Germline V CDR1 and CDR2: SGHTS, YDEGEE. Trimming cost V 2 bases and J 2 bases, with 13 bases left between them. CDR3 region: CASSFAEGRNYGYTF. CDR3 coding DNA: TGTGCCAGCAGCTTTGCCGAGGGCCGGAACTATGGCTACACCTTC.

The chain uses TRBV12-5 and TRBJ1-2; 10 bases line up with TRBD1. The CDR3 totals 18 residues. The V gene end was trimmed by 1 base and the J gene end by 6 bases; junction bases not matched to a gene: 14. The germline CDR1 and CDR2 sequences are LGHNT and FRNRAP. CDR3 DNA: TGTGCTAGTGGTTTGGGGTCCTTCCTTGACAGGGGGCGAAATGGCTACACCTTC. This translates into CASGLGSFLDRGRNGYTF.

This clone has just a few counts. The CDR3 loop reads CASRNTEAFF. In nucleotides, the CDR3 is TGTGCCAGCAGGAACACTGAAGCTTTCTTT. V gene TRBV6-1 combines with J gene TRBJ1-1; D not certain. This CDR3 has 10 amino acids. CDR1 MNHNS and CDR2 SASEGT come from the germline V gene. V lost 6 bases and J 1 base, leaving 0 bases between the germline ends.